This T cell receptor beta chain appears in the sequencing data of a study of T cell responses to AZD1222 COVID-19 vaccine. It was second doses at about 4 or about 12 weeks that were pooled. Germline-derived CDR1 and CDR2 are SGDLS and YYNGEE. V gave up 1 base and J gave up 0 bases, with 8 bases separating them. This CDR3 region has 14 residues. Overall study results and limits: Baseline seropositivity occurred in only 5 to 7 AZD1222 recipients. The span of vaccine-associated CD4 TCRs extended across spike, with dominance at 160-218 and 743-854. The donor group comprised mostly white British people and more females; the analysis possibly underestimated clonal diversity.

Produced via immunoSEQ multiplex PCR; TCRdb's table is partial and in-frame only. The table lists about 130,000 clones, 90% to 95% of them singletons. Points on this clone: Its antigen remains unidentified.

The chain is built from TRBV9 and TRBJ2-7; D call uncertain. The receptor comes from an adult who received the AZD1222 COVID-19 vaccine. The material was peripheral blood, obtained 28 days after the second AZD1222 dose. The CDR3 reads CASSVTESSYEQYF. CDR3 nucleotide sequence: TGTGCCAGCAGCGTAACAGAGAGCTCCTACGAGCAGTACTTC. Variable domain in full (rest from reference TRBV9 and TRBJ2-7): DSGVTQTPKHLITATGQRVTLRCSPRSGDLSVYWYQQSLDQGLQFLIQYYNGEERAKGNILERFSAQQFPDLHSELNLSSLELGDSALYFCASSVTESSYEQYFGPGTRLTVT.